The entry below gives a single TCR beta chain sequence along with its context. The entry originates in a study of blood T cell repertoires in COVID-19. Across the whole study: In each case, the material was cDNA or gDNA derived from T cells, B-cell-depleted T cells, or PBMCs.

Source study methods: The authors estimated nucleated cell counts from reference gene primer amplification. Sequencing was performed with immunoSEQ multiplex PCR; in TCRdb, only in-frame clones are kept and a portion is missing. V, J and clone size reflect that table, while D and trimming were determined from the DNA. The profile shows roughly 100,000 clones, roughly 92% of them singletons. The germline CDR1 and CDR2 sequences are LNHDA and SQIVND (reference sequence). The ends lost 3 bases at V and 7 bases at J; junction bases unmatched: 4. The CDR3 loop spans 14 amino acids. The sample taken for sequencing was peripheral blood. The chain uses TRBV19 and TRBJ2-7; 12 positions agree with TRBD2. The source of this sequence is a woman aged 50 to 65 with COVID-19, enrolled during active disease. Here the CDR3 reads CASSIPGLAGEQYF. The CDR3 nucleotides are TGTGCCAGTAGTATTCCCGGACTAGCGGGGGAGCAGTACTTC.